Below are 17 T cell receptor beta chains sequenced from a single sample in a study of T cell repertoires in cytomegalovirus infection. MiXCR, run by TCRdb on the reads, gives a single entry per CDR3 protein. The sample yields roughly 190,000 distinct CDR3 sequences, nearly 9.5% seen once. The material sequenced was PBMCs. These receptors were collected from a human donor in good health (CMV status not recorded). Some clones in this sample may be carry-over from other donors' samples.

This clonotype showed up just a few times. The V and J genes are TRBV6-2 or TRBV6-3 and TRBJ2-2; D is undetermined. Germline CDR1 reads MNHEY; CDR2 reads SVGEGT. This CDR3 contains 13 residues. V lost 5 bases and J lost 6, with 10 bases in between. The chain's CDR3 is CASSHFPPGELFF. The DNA of the CDR3 is TGTGCCAGCAGTCACTTCCCCCCCGGGGAGCTGTTTTTT.

This clonotype was picked up many times. The chain uses TRBV20-1 and TRBJ2-7; D might be TRBD2 (5 bases). The CDR3 totals 16 residues. V dropped 3 bases and J dropped 7 bases, with 25 bases sitting between them. Per germline, CDR1 DFQATT and CDR2 SNEGSKA (reference sequence). As DNA, the CDR3 is TGCAGTGCTAGGAACCTCTACTTAGCGACGCAGGAGGAGCAGTACTTC. Translation gives CSARNLYLATQEEQYF.

This clonotype was detected ten times or more. This chain joins TRBV7-2 and TRBJ1-6; the D is unclear. The V and J ends lost 2 bases and 0 bases respectively, with 14 bases between them. The CDR3 sequence is 18 residues long. Looked up from germline, CDR1 is SGHTA and CDR2 is FQGNSA. The CDR3 DNA reads as TGTGCCAGCAGCTTAAGTGTGGCCGGGAGCTCCTATAATTCACCCCTCCACTTT. Protein product: CASSLSVAGSSYNSPLHF.

The J gene is TRBJ1-3, the V gene TRBV5-1; 10 positions agree with TRBD1. Trimming removed 5 bases from V and 2 bases from J; junction bases left unmatched: 1. This CDR3 has 14 residues. Germline V gives CDR1 SGHRS, CDR2 YFSETQ. This chain's CDR3 is CASRGTGAGNTIYF. CDR3 sequence (DNA): TGCGCCAGCAGAGGGACAGGGGCTGGAAACACCATATATTTT. Full variable domain (rest looked up from reference TRBV5-1 and TRBJ1-3): KAGVTQTPRYLIKTRGQQVTLSCSPISGHRSVSWYQQTPGQGLQFLFEYFSETQRNKGNFPGRFSGRQFSNSRSEMNVSTLELGDSALYLCASRGTGAGNTIYFGEGSWLTVV.

In its sample, this clonotype was seen many times. The CDR3: CASSSRTSGDGELFF. The DNA of the CDR3 is TGTGCCAGCAGCTCTCGTACTAGCGGTGACGGGGAGCTGTTTTTT. The V call is TRBV7-6, the J call TRBJ2-2, with 8 bases matching TRBD2. CDR1 is SGHVS and CDR2 is FNYEAQ in the germline V gene. The CDR3 is 15 amino acids. J gave up 7 bases and V 4 bases, and 8 bases lay outside the gene matches.

In its sample, this clonotype was seen many times. The chain links TRBV28 to TRBJ2-5; tentatively, D is TRBD1 (6 bases). V gave up 1 base and J gave up 5 bases, with 14 bases separating them. Germline values: CDR1 MDHEN, CDR2 SYDVKM. This CDR3 has 15 residues. The CDR3 nucleotides read TGTGCCAGCAGTTTATCGACAGGCCCCTGGGAGACCCAGTACTTC. This translates into CASSLSTGPWETQYF.

As to this clonotype: A read error may explain this, as a much larger clone is one base away. The chain is built from TRBV20-1 and TRBJ2-1; 7 bases line up with TRBD2. The germline gives CDR1 DFQATT, CDR2 SNEGSKA (reference sequence). CDR3 length equals 16 residues. This chain's CDR3 is CGARINRGGSYNEQFF. The CDR3 nucleotides read TGCGGTGCTAGGATTAATCGCGGGGGTTCCTACAATGAGCAGTTCTTC.

This clonotype was found a few times. The chain couples TRBV2 to TRBJ1-6; D not certain. This CDR3 has 14 amino acids. The V end was cut by 1 base, the J end by 10 bases, with 11 bases between. Per germline, CDR1 SNHLY and CDR2 FYNNEI. The CDR3 reads CASSEDGLGSPLHF. The CDR3 DNA sequence: TGTGCCAGCAGTGAAGACGGTTTAGGGTCACCCCTCCACTTT.

This clonotype was seen a few times. The V and J genes are TRBV12-3 or TRBV12-4 and TRBJ2-1; TRBD2 aligns across 8 bases. CDR3 length: 14 amino acids. After removal of 6 bases from V and 6 bases from J, the junction contained 7 bases not matched to a gene. CDR3 DNA sequence: TGTGCCAGCAGCCCCGGGGGGGCCTTCAATGAGCAGTTCTTC. Protein sequence: CASSPGGAFNEQFF.

This chain joins TRBV20-1 and TRBJ1-1, with a tentative D call TRBD1 (6 bases). The V gene lost 1 base and the J gene lost 1 base, with 10 bases spanning the gap. The CDR3 covers 14 residues. Germline assignment: CDR1 DFQATT and CDR2 SNEGSKA (reference sequence). The CDR3 coding sequence is TGCAGTGCTAGAGTGGGGGGGCGGAACACTGAAGCTTTCTTT. Translation: CSARVGGRNTEAFF.

The chain employs TRBV19 and TRBJ2-1, with 10 bases identical to TRBD1. The germline CDR1 and CDR2 sequences are LNHDA and SQIVND (reference sequence). This CDR3 spans 15 amino acids. Trimming took 3 bases from V and 9 from J; bases not matched to a gene: 8. This chain's CDR3 is CASSITGTGDGEQFF. The CDR3, as DNA: TGTGCCAGTAGTATTACCGGGACAGGGGACGGTGAGCAGTTCTTC.

This clonotype was counted many times. This sequence joins TRBV7-8 and TRBJ2-1; 10 bases are shared with TRBD2. The CDR3 is made up of 18 amino acids. Germline loops: CDR1 SGHVS, CDR2 FQNEAQ. Trimming removed 1 base from V and 0 bases from J; junction bases left unmatched: 6. CDR3 nucleotides: TGTGCCAGCAGCTTAGGGACTAGCGGTTCGTACTCCTACAATGAGCAGTTCTTC. This sequence encodes CASSLGTSGSYSYNEQFF. The full variable domain, rest sourced from reference TRBV7-8 and TRBJ2-1, is GAGVSQSPRYKVAKRGQDVALRCDPISGHVSLFWYQQALGQGPEFLTYFQNEAQLDKSGLPSDRFFAERPEGSVSTLKIQRTQQEDSAVYLCASSLGTSGSYSYNEQFFGPGTRLTVL.

Worth noting for this clonotype: One junction end does not reproduce the germline sequence, and a read error may be involved. The J gene is TRBJ1-3, the V gene TRBV30, with D maybe TRBD1 (5 bases). Per the germline V gene, CDR1 is GTSNPN and CDR2 is SVGIG (reference sequence). The length of the CDR3 is 16 residues. CDR3 coding DNA: TGTGCCAGGAGTAGGGGTGCCGGGACTAGTGGAAACACCATATATTTT. This sequence encodes CARSRGAGTSGNTIYF.

Turning to this clonotype: This may come from a read error, since a much larger clone is one base off. The V call is TRBV5-6, the J call TRBJ2-7; 8 bases are shared with TRBD1. The germline CDR1 and CDR2 sequences are SGHDT and YYEEEE. The CDR3 sequence is 16 residues long. J gave up 2 bases and V 0 bases, and 7 bases lay outside the gene matches. In nucleotides, the CDR3 is TGTGCCAGCAGCTTGGTGGGCAGGGGGCGAACCTACGAGCAGTACTTC. Amino acid sequence: CASSLVGRGRTYEQYF.

This clonotype was counted many times. The gene calls are TRBV10-3 and TRBJ2-1; D might be TRBD2 (5 bases). Between the trimmed V and J ends, which lost 6 bases and 6 bases, there was a span of 12 bases. CDR1 and CDR2 (germline): ENHRY, SYGVKD. The CDR3 totals 13 residues. The CDR3 sequence is CAISLDYLNEQFF. CDR3 DNA: TGTGCCATCAGCCTCGACTACCTCAATGAGCAGTTCTTC.

This clonotype came up many times. V gene TRBV7-2 combines with J gene TRBJ1-2; D is unresolved. V was cut by 4 bases and J by 2 bases, with 11 bases left in between. CDR3 size: 14 residues. CDR1 is SGHTA, CDR2 FQGNSA, per germline. The CDR3 reads CASSSDWANYGYTF. The CDR3 coding sequence is TGTGCCAGCAGCTCGGACTGGGCCAACTATGGCTACACCTTC.

This clonotype was picked up many times. The rearrangement links TRBV28 to TRBJ1-2, with TRBD1 matching over 10 bases. Germline CDR1 reads MDHEN; CDR2 reads SYDVKM. With V trimmed by 4 bases and J by 8 bases, 4 bases remained unmatched. The CDR3 consists of 13 residues. The CDR3 nucleotides read TGTGCCAGCAGTTCCCGGACAGGGGGAGGCTACACCTTC. Amino acids: CASSSRTGGGYTF.